Following are 4 T cell receptor beta chains from one sample sequenced in a study of blood T cell repertoires in COVID-19. Libraries were prepared by immunoSEQ multiplex PCR; TCRdb keeps only in-frame clonotypes and omits some of them. The sample has hundreds of thousands of clones, 80% to 90% seen once. Sequencing was performed on PBMCs or T cells enriched from blood (not recorded which). These receptors were collected from a man aged 25-45 years who had recovered from COVID-19.

The V and J genes are TRBV3-1 (or the pseudogene TRBV3-2) and TRBJ2-1; 7 bases match TRBD1. The length of the CDR3 is 14 residues. V lost 2 bases to trimming and J lost 5 bases; unmatched junction nucleotides: 3. Germline V gives CDR1 LGHDT, CDR2 YNNKEL (reference sequence). The CDR3 DNA sequence: TGTGCCAGCAGCCAAAGGGGGCCAGACAATGAGCAGTTCTTC. It specifies CASSQRGPDNEQFF.

The chain has TRBV6-9 and TRBJ2-1; 10 bases are a match to TRBD2. Germline trimming cut 0 bases from V and 0 bases from J; bases unmatched to any gene: 14. CDR1 MNHGY and CDR2 SVAAGI come from the germline V gene. The CDR3 loop spans 21 amino acids. In DNA form, the CDR3 reads TGTGCCAGCAGTTATTCAGGACTAGCGGTCGTCTTAAGTAGCTCCTACAATGAGCAGTTCTTC. It yields the protein CASSYSGLAVVLSSSYNEQFF.

This sequence joins TRBV19 and TRBJ2-7; D is undetermined. V shed 2 bases and J shed 5 bases, with 13 bases lying between them. The germline CDR1 and CDR2 sequences are LNHDA and SQIVND (reference sequence). This CDR3 has 14 amino acids. The CDR3 spells CASSIRVSSHEQYF. The CDR3 nucleotides are TGTGCCAGTAGTATACGGGTGTCTTCCCACGAGCAGTACTTC.

The chain carries TRBV27 and TRBJ1-5; 7 nucleotides line up with TRBD1. Germline-derived CDR1 and CDR2 are MNHEY and SMNVEV (reference sequence). The CDR3 spans 16 residues. The V and J ends lost 8 bases and 0 bases, in that order; junction bases with no gene match: 10. CDR3 sequence: CASRLGQVDSNQPQHF. CDR3 DNA: TGTGCCAGCCGACTCGGACAGGTCGATAGCAATCAGCCCCAGCATTTT.